Listed below are T cell receptor beta chains from one sample, sequenced in a study of blood T cell repertoires in COVID-19. The protocol was immunoSEQ multiplex PCR, while the TCRdb copy is restricted to in-frame clones and leaves out a portion. The data show roughly 160,000 clones, about 90% seen once. The sequenced sample was PBMCs or T cells enriched from blood (not recorded which). These receptors were taken from a woman between 45 and 60 years old who had recovered from COVID-19. Both conserved end residues are part of each CDR3. Fields, in order: V gene, CDR3 length, CDR3 protein.

>TRBV5-1|13
CASSEGRTDTQYF
>TRBV4-1|18
CASSQDQGGLAAYNEQFF
>TRBV5-4|15
CASSPGGLAGETQYF
>TRBV11-2|13
CASSLDNGDEQYF
>TRBV12-3/TRBV12-4|13
CASRQGGGQPQHF
>TRBV9|17
CASSVAPLAGGMETQYF
>TRBV6-7|17
CASRDRELRVPITEAFF
>TRBV27|13
CASSATEYNEQFF
>TRBV5-4|15
CASSSPSGRPLLEFF
>TRBV25-1|14
CASSPQVSSYEQYF
>TRBV6-1|16
CASSERGQGTGNTIYF
>TRBV7-9|17
CASSFWDRAYSGNTIYF
>TRBV9|15
CASSPSGTRNTEAFF
>TRBV6-1|16
CASSGGGAAFNEKLFF
>TRBV6-2/TRBV6-3|15
CASSGRPRTGDEQYF
>TRBV19|13
CASSGRGYTEAFF
>TRBV10-1|15
CASSPGTGRVGEQFF
>TRBV7-9|16
CASSSERGSGGYGYTF
>TRBV9|13
CASSVVAGSPLHF
>TRBV5-4|15
CASSFGQNPNYGYTF
>TRBV7-9|15
CASSLASGLQETQYF
>TRBV11-2|14
CASSYSGFPDTQYF
>TRBV5-1|20
CASSTGPSGRTQISTDTQYF
>TRBV7-8|17
CASSLATTGGRLGGYTF
>TRBV7-6|15
CASSFSGSYTDTQYF
>TRBV4-1|16
CASSQAGGGIYNEQFF
>TRBV7-9|17
CASSPKPSGRALDEQFF
>TRBV2|12
CASSEAYYEQYF
>TRBV2|15
CASRTRLAGVETQYF
>TRBV6-5|13
CASRYRGSNEQYF
>TRBV28|15
CASRSVQISNQPQHF
>TRBV2|15
CASSDLPGQVLPGAF
>TRBV18|14
CASSPPAPRDTQYF
>TRBV19|16
CASSIIGVSSYNEQFF
>TRBV4-2|14
CASSQDEGTGELFF
>TRBV6-5|14
CASSYSQNTGELFF
>TRBV6-5|16
CASSYLAAGGGNEQFF
>TRBV27|14
CASSTSGPTDTQYF
>TRBV5-1|16
CASSIGAGVGTDTQYF
>TRBV5-1|15
CASSLRLASTDTQYF